The 5 T cell receptor beta chains in this list originate from one sample, sequenced in a study of control samples from healthy donors and cancer patients. The protocol was immunoSEQ multiplex PCR, while the TCRdb copy is restricted to in-frame clones and leaves out a portion. The table includes around 48,000 clones, over 85% detected once. Sequenced sample: PBMCs. These receptors all come from a woman aged 45 to 65 with head and neck cancer.

This chain connects TRBV15 to TRBJ2-3; D is unresolved. The CDR3 has 11 amino acids. Germline assignment: CDR1 LNHNV and CDR2 YYDKDF (reference sequence). Trimming took 1 base from V and 6 from J, leaving 2 bases between them. In DNA, the CDR3 is TGTGCCACCAGCAGAGGTGATACGCAGTATTTT. Translating gives CATSRGDTQYF.

The chain has TRBV27 and TRBJ1-5, with TRBD1 identical over 10 bases. V was clipped by 5 bases and J by 0 bases; unmatched bases: 7. Germline-derived CDR1 and CDR2 are MNHEY and SMNVEV (reference sequence). There are 17 residues in the CDR3. The CDR3 sequence: CASSQTGGDHSNQPQHF. The CDR3 nucleotides read TGTGCCAGCAGTCAGACAGGGGGCGACCATAGCAATCAGCCCCAGCATTTT.

The chain couples TRBV30 to TRBJ1-5; 9 bases are shared with TRBD1. This CDR3 contains 15 residues. Trimming took 3 bases from V and 7 from J; bases not matched to a gene: 10. Germline V gene data show CDR1 as GTSNPN and CDR2 as SVGIG (reference sequence). The CDR3 bases are TGTGCCTGGAGCCGGACAGGGGATTACGGGCAGCCCCAGCATTTT. Its translation is CAWSRTGDYGQPQHF.

The chain links TRBV6-4 to TRBJ2-1; a possible D gene is TRBD1 (5 bases). Trimming cost V 0 bases and J 8 bases, with 8 bases left between them. The CDR3 is made up of 13 amino acids. Germline V gives CDR1 MRHNA, CDR2 SNTAGT. CDR3: CASSDSIGDEQFF. The CDR3 DNA is TGTGCCAGCAGTGACTCGATAGGGGATGAGCAGTTCTTC.

The chain joins TRBV4-2 to TRBJ2-1; 11 positions agree with TRBD2. V trimming: 2 bases; J trimming: 3 bases; junction bases outside the gene matches: 6. This CDR3 comprises 17 residues. The germline V gene has CDR1 LGHNA and CDR2 YNFKEQ. In DNA form, the CDR3 reads TGTGCCAGCAGCCAATCTAGCGGGGGGTCCTACTACAATGAGCAGTTCTTC. It yields the protein CASSQSSGGSYYNEQFF.